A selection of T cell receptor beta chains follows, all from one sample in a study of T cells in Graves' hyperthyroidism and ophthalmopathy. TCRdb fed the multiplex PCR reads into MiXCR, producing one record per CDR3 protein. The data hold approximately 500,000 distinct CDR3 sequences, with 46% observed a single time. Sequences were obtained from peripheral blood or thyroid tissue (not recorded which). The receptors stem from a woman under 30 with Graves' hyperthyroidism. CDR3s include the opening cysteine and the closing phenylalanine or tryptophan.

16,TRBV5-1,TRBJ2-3,CASSLEWTGVLDTQYF
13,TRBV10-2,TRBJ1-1,CASRDDMNTEAFF
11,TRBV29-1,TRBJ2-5,CSVTPGETQYF
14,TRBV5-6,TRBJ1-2,CASSFDRTGYGYTF
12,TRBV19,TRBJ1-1,CASSMSNTEAFF
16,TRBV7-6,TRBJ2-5,CASSPASSGWAGTQYF
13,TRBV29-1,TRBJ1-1,CSVVGGMGTEAFF
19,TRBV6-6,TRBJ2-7,CASSYSSSRLGQGDNEQYF
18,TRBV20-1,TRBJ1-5,CSAYTGTDAYNSNQPQHF
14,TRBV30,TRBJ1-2,CAWSSRVGDYGYTF
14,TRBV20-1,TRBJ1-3,CSASAGNSGNTIYF
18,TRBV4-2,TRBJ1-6,CASSPGWRQGATNSPLHF
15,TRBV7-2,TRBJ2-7,CASSLGSSGPYEQYF
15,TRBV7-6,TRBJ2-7,CASSRGLGLDYEQYF
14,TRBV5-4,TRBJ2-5,CASRQGLSGETQYF
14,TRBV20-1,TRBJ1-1,CSARGPTGNTEAFF
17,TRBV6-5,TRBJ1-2,CASSYSGLRVGDYGYTF
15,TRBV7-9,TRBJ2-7,CASSLAWTSGYEQYF
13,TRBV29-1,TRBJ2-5,CSSSLAIQETQYF
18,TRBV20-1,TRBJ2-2,CSARDTGTSGSSTGELFF
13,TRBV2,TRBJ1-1,CASSWTGSTEAFF
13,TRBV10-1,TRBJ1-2,CASSESGIDGYTF
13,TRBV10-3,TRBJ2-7,CASSEEGVYEQYF
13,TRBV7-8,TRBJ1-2,CASSETDNYGYTF
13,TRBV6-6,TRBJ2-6,CASSYPGANVLTF
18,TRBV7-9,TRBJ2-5,CASSLEGLAGGMEETQYF
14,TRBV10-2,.,CASSQESRGCEQYF
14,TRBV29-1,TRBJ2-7,CSVGGLASSYEQYF
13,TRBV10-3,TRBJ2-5,CAISAGSQETQYF
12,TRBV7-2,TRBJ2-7,CASSPIRDEQYF
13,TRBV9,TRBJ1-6,CASSTDRDSPLHF
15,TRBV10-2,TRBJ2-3,CASSQAGGPVDTQYF